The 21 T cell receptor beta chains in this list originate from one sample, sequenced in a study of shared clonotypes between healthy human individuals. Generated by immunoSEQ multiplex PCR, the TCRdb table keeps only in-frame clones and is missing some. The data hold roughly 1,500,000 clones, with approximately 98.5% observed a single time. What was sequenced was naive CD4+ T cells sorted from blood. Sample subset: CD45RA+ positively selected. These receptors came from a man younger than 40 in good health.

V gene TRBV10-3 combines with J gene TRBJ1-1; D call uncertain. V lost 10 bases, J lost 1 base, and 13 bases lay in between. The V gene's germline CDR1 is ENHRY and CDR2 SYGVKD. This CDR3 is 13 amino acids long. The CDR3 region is CATTSRGNTEAFF. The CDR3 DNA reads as TGTGCCACGACGTCCCGGGGGAACACTGAAGCTTTCTTT.

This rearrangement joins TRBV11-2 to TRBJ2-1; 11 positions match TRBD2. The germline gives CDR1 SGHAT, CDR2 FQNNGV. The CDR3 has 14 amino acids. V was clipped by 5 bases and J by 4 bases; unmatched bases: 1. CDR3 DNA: TGTGCCAGCAGCCGGACTAGCGGGTACAATGAGCAGTTCTTC. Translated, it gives CASSRTSGYNEQFF. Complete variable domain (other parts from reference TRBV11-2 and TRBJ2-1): EAGVAQSPRYKIIEKRQSVAFWCNPISGHATLYWYQQILGQGPKLLIQFQNNGVVDDSQLPKDRFSAERLKGVDSTLKIQPAKLEDSAVYLCASSRTSGYNEQFFGPGTRLTVL.

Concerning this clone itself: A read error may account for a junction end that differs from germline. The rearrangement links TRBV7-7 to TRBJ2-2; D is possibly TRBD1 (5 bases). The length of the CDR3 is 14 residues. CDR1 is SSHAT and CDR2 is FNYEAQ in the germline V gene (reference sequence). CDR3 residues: CASSPRQGFGELFF. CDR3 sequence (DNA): TGTGCTAGCAGCCCCCGTCAGGGTTTCGGGGAGCTGTTTTTT.

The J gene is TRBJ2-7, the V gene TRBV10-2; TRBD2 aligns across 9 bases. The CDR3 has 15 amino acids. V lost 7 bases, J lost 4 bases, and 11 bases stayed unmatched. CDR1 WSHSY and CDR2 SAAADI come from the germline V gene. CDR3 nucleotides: TGCGCCAGCACCCAAGAGGGACTAGCTAAGTACGAGCAGTACTTC. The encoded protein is CASTQEGLAKYEQYF.

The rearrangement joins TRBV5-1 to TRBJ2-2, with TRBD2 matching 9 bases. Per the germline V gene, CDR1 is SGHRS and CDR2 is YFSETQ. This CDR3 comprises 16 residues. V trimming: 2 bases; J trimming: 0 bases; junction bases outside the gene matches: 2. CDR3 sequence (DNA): TGCGCCAGCAGCTTTCTAGCGGGATCGAACACCGGGGAGCTGTTTTTT. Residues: CASSFLAGSNTGELFF. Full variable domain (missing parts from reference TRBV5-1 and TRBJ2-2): KAGVTQTPRYLIKTRGQQVTLSCSPISGHRSVSWYQQTPGQGLQFLFEYFSETQRNKGNFPGRFSGRQFSNSRSEMNVSTLELGDSALYLCASSFLAGSNTGELFFGEGSRLTVL.

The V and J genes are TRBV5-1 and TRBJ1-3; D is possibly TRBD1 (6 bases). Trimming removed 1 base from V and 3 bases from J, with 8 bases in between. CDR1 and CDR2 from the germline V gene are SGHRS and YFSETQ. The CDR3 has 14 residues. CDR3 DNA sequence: TGCGCCAGCAGCTTGTCAGGGGTTGGAAACACCATATATTTT. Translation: CASSLSGVGNTIYF.

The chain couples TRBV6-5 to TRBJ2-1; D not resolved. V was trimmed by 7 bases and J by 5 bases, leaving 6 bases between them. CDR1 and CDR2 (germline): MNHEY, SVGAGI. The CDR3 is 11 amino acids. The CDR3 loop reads CASTGNNEQFF. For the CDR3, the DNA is TGTGCCAGCACCGGAAACAATGAGCAGTTCTTC.

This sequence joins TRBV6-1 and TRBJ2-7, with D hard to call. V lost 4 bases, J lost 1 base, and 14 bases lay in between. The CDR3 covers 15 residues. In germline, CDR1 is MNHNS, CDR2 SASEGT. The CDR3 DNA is TGTGCCAGCAGTGTGTTCAGGAGCCAATCCTACGAGCAGTACTTC. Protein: CASSVFRSQSYEQYF.

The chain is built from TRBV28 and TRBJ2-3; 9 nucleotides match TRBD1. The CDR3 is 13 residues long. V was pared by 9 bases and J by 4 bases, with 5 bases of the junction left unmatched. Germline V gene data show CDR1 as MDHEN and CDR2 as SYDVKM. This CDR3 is CASRRQGADTQYF. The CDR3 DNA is TGTGCCAGTCGACGACAGGGGGCAGATACGCAGTATTTT.

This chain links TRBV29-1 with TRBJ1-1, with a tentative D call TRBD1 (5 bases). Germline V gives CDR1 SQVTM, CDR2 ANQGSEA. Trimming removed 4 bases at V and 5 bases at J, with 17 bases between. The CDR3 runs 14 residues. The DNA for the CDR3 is TGCAGCGTTGGGTGGGGTCAAGGGGAAACTGAAGCTTTCTTT. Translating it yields CSVGWGQGETEAFF.

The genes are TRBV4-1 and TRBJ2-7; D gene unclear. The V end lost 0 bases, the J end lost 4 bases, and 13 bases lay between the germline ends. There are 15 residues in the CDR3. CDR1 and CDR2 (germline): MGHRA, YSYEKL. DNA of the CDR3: TGCGCCAGCAGCCAAGATCATGGCAGCCCATACGAGCAGTACTTC. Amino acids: CASSQDHGSPYEQYF.

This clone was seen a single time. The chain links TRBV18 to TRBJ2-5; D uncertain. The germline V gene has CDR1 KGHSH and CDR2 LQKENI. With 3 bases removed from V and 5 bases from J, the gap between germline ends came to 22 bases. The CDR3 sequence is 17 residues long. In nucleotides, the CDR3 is TGTGCCAGCTCACCCAGAATCACCTCGACTCCCGGGGAGACCCAGTACTTC. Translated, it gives CASSPRITSTPGETQYF.

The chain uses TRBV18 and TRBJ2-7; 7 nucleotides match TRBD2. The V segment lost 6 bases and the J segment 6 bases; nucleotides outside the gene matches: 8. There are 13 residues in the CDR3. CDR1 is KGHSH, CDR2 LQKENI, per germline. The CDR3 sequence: CASSPGTILEQYF. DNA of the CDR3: TGTGCCAGCTCCCCCGGGACTATCCTCGAGCAGTACTTC. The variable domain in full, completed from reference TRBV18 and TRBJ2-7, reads NAGVMQNPRHLVRRRGQEARLRCSPMKGHSHVYWYRQLPEEGLKFMVYLQKENIIDESGMPKERFSAEFPKEGPSILRIQQVVRGDSAAYFCASSPGTILEQYFGPGTRLTVT.

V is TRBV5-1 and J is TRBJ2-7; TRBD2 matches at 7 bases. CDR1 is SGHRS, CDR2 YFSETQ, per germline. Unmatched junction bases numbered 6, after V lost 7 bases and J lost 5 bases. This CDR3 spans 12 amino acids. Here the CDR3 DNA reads TGCGCCAGCCACTCTAGCGGCCACGAGCAGTACTTC. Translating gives CASHSSGHEQYF.

In nucleotides, the CDR3 is TGTGCCAGCAGCCCCTGGGGTTTGGGCACCGGGGAGCTGTTTTTT. This sequence encodes CASSPWGLGTGELFF. The chain links TRBV7-9 to TRBJ2-2; no clear D. CDR1 SEHNR and CDR2 FQNEAQ come from the germline V gene (reference sequence). There are 15 residues in the CDR3. Deletions cut 5 bases from V and 4 bases from J, with 14 bases between. The variable domain in full, with the rest retrieved from reference TRBV7-9 and TRBJ2-2, is DTGVSQNPRHKITKRGQNVTFRCDPISEHNRLYWYRQTLGQGPEFLTYFQNEAQLEKSRLLSDRFSAERPKGSFSTLEIQRTEQGDSAMYLCASSPWGLGTGELFFGEGSRLTVL.

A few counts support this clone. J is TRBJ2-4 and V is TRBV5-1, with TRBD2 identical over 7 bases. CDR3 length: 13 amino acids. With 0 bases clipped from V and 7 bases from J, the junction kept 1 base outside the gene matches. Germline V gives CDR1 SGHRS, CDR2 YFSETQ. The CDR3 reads CASSLDGGNIQYF. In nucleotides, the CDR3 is TGCGCCAGCAGCTTGGACGGGGGGAACATTCAGTACTTC.

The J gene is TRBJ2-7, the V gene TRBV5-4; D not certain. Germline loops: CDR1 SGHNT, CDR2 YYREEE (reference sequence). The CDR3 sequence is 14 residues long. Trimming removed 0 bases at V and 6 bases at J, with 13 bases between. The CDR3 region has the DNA TGTGCCAGCAGCTTGGCGGACGGCGTTGGCGAGCAGTACTTC. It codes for CASSLADGVGEQYF.

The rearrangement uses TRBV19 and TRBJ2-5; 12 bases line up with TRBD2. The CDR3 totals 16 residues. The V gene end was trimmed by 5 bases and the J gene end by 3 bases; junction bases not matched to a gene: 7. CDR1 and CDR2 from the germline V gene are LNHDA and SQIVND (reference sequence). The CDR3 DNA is TGTGCCAGTAGTTATATAAGGACTAGCGGGGAAGAGACCCAGTACTTC. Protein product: CASSYIRTSGEETQYF.

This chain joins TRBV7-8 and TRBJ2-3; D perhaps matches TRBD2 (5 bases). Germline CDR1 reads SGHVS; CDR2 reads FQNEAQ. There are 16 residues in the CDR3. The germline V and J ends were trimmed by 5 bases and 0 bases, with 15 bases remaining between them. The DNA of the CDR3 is TGTGCCAGCAGCCGGCCGGGAAGCCCTAGCACAGATACGCAGTATTTT. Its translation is CASSRPGSPSTDTQYF.

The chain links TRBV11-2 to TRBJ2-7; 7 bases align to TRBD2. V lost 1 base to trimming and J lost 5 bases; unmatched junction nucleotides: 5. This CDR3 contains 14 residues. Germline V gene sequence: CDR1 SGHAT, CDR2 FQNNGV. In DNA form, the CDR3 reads TGTGCCAGCAGCTTAGCTGGCGGGAGCCACGAGCAGTACTTC. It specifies CASSLAGGSHEQYF.

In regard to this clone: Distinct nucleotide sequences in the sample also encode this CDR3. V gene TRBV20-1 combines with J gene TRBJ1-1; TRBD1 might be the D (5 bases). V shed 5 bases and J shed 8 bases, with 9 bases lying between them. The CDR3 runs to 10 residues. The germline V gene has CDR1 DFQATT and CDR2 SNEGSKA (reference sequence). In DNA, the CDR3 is TGCAGTGCTCCGGGGACGGAAGCTTTCTTT. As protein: CSAPGTEAFF.